The 13 T cell receptor beta chains below come from one sample, sequenced in a study of blood T cells in healthy people across ages. A second PCR of roughly 7 to 11 cycles used a sample-barcoded 5' primer and a J-beta primer mix. TCRdb recomputed calls from the 5' RACE reads with MiXCR, one row per CDR3 protein. The data show some 1,800,000 distinct CDR3 sequences, about two fifths seen once. Material: blood. These receptors came from a human donor in good health.

Only one count was recorded for this clonotype. The chain has TRBV7-9 and TRBJ1-2, with 8 bases matching TRBD1. CDR1 SEHNR and CDR2 FQNEAQ come from the germline V gene (reference sequence). There are 14 residues in the CDR3. Trimming took 5 bases from V and 6 from J; bases not matched to a gene: 8. The CDR3: CASSRGQDGDGYTF. DNA of the CDR3: TGTGCCAGCAGCCGGGGACAGGACGGAGATGGCTACACCTTC.

This clonotype was found a few times. The gene calls are TRBV6-5 and TRBJ2-7, with a possible D match to TRBD2 (6 bases). V was clipped by 0 bases and J by 5 bases, with 14 bases between them. Germline-derived CDR1 and CDR2 are MNHEY and SVGAGI. This CDR3 spans 15 amino acids. CDR3 in DNA: TGTGCCAGCAGTTACTCTGGGGGGACGTCCCACGAGCAGTACTTC. Protein sequence: CASSYSGGTSHEQYF.

The chain is built from TRBV7-2 and TRBJ1-1, with a tentative D call TRBD1 (6 bases). Germline V gene data show CDR1 as SGHTA and CDR2 as FQGNSA. The CDR3 runs 14 residues. The V gene lost 6 bases and the J gene lost 1 base, with 12 bases spanning the gap. Here the CDR3 reads CASSKGGENTEAFF. CDR3 sequence (DNA): TGTGCCAGCAGTAAAGGGGGGGAGAACACTGAAGCTTTCTTT.

The V call is TRBV7-2, the J call TRBJ1-1; no firm D call. V was clipped by 3 bases and J by 4 bases, with 15 bases between them. CDR1 and CDR2 from the germline V gene are SGHTA and FQGNSA. The CDR3 totals 15 residues. CDR3 region: CASSFRASTGTEAFF. CDR3 sequence (DNA): TGTGCCAGCAGCTTCCGGGCGTCAACGGGCACTGAAGCTTTCTTT.

The sample holds a few counts of this clonotype. The gene calls are TRBV7-9 and TRBJ1-2, with D possibly TRBD1 on 6 matching bases. V shed 0 bases and J shed 1 base, with 9 bases lying between them. Germline CDR1 reads SEHNR; CDR2 reads FQNEAQ (reference sequence). The CDR3 totals 15 residues. CDR3 in DNA: TGTGCCAGCAGCTTAGCGCAGGGGATTAACTATGGCTACACCTTC. Amino acids: CASSLAQGINYGYTF.

Note on this clonotype: The junction differs from germline at one of its ends, possibly a read error. This chain connects TRBV7-8 to TRBJ1-2, with D perhaps TRBD1 (5 bases). The germline CDR1 and CDR2 sequences are SGHVS and FQNEAQ. CDR3 length equals 13 residues. CDR3 nucleotide sequence: TGTGTCAGCAGCTTAGGAGGGGACCTTGGCTACACCTTC. Its protein product is CVSSLGGDLGYTF.

This clonotype was observed a few times. The chain combines TRBV10-3 with TRBJ2-1; 7 nucleotides match TRBD2. The CDR3 is 13 amino acids. Germline values: CDR1 ENHRY, CDR2 SYGVKD. Losses at the gene ends were 10 bases for V and 5 bases for J; bases not matched to a gene: 8. CDR3 DNA: TGTGCCACCCTGGGGGGGAGAGACAATGAGCAGTTCTTC. Translated: CATLGGRDNEQFF.

This clonotype has a handful of counts. The chain links TRBV7-2 to TRBJ2-5, with TRBD2 as a possible D gene (5 bases). The CDR3 length is 15 residues. In germline, CDR1 is SGHTA, CDR2 FQGNSA. Trimming left V 3 bases short and J 2 bases short, with 13 bases between. The CDR3 loop reads CASSLQGLGQETQYF. Here the CDR3 DNA reads TGTGCCAGCAGCTTGCAAGGACTGGGGCAAGAGACCCAGTACTTC.

This chain links TRBV4-1 with TRBJ1-2, with unresolved D. Deletions cut 5 bases from V and 4 bases from J, with 32 bases between. Germline V lookup: CDR1 MGHRA, CDR2 YSYEKL. This CDR3 comprises 20 residues. Here the CDR3 reads CASSDYYLKDWLREAYGYTF. CDR3 coding DNA: TGCGCCAGCAGCGATTATTACCTTAAAGATTGGTTACGTGAAGCCTATGGCTACACCTTC.

The chain links TRBV7-6 to TRBJ1-1; D is ambiguous. CDR3 length equals 13 residues. CDR1 is SGHVS, CDR2 FNYEAQ, per germline. V was pared by 3 bases and J by 4 bases, with 9 bases between. The CDR3 is CASSFQRFTEAFF. The DNA for the CDR3 is TGTGCCAGCAGCTTTCAGAGATTCACTGAAGCTTTCTTT.

The rearrangement joins TRBV2 to TRBJ1-2; 7 bases are shared with TRBD1. Trimming at V came to 9 bases and at J to 6 bases, leaving 13 bases not matched to a gene. CDR1 and CDR2 (germline): SNHLY, FYNNEI. The CDR3 runs 14 residues. CDR3: CARRETGFRDGYTF. The CDR3, as DNA: TGTGCCAGGCGCGAGACAGGGTTTAGGGATGGCTACACCTTC.

The gene calls are TRBV29-1 and TRBJ2-1, with D perhaps TRBD1 or TRBD2 (5 bases each). The CDR3 covers 13 residues. CDR1 and CDR2 (germline): SQVTM, ANQGSEA. With 8 bases removed from V and 13 bases from J, the gap between germline ends came to 24 bases. CDR3 sequence reads: CSSEGRLSETQFF. The CDR3 nucleotides read TGCAGCTCCGAGGGGAGATTATCGGAGACCCAGTTCTTC.

The rearrangement joins TRBV6-1 to TRBJ2-1, with D possibly called TRBD1 or TRBD2 (5 bases each). The V gene lost 0 bases and the J gene lost 4 bases, with 13 bases spanning the gap. This CDR3 has 16 residues. Germline assignment: CDR1 MNHNS and CDR2 SASEGT. The CDR3 loop is CASSEAGDPGYNEQFF. For the CDR3, the DNA is TGTGCCAGCAGTGAAGCGGGGGACCCGGGATACAATGAGCAGTTCTTC.